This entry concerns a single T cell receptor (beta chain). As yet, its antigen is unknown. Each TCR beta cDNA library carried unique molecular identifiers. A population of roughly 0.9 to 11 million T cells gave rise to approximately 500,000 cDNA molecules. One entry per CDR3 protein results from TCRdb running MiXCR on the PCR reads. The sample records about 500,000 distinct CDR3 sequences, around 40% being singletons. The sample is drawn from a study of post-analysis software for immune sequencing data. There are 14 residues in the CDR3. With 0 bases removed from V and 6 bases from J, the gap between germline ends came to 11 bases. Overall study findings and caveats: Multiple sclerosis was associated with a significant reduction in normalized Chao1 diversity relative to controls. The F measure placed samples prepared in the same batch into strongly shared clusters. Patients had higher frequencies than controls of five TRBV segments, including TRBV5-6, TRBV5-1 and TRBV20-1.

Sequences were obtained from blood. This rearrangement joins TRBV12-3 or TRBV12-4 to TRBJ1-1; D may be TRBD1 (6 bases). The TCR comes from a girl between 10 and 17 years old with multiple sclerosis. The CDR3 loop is CASSLASGVAEAFF. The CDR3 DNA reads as TGTGCCAGCAGTTTAGCGTCAGGGGTGGCTGAAGCTTTCTTT.